This T cell receptor beta chain was sequenced in a study of cytomegalovirus exposure and HLA in healthy donors. Broader study findings: Analyses of presence and absence presupposed an approximately uniform sequencing depth across donors.

In germline, CDR1 is MNHNS, CDR2 SASEGT. Trimming took 5 bases from V and 8 from J, leaving 15 bases between them. This CDR3 contains 14 residues. This clone was picked up one time. Its target is unknown. This PCR relied on a set of 60 Vbeta primers and 13 Jbeta primers. Data came from immunoSEQ multiplex PCR; TCRdb stores just in-frame clones and leaves some out. Among approximately 120,000 clones listed, roughly 79% were seen once. The chain couples TRBV6-1 to TRBJ1-4; D remains unclear. The clonotype comes from a woman aged 50 to 65 in good health and CMV-seropositive. Sequencing input: PBMCs. CDR3 coding DNA: TGTGCCAGCAGTCCCAGCGGGCCTTCAGAAAAACTGTTTTTT. This sequence encodes CASSPSGPSEKLFF.